This TCR beta chain appears in the sequencing data of a study of shared clonotypes between healthy human individuals. Caucasian adults residing in Nashville, Tennessee made up all the donors. A split of CD4+ cells into CD45RA+ naive and CD45RA-negative memory subsets was performed. The CDR3 spans 15 residues. Trimming removed 6 bases at V and 1 base at J, with 12 bases between. Germline V gene sequence: CDR1 MNHEY, CDR2 SVGAGI. Assay execution proceeded at the deep level. Across several immunoSEQ plates, the genomic DNA of each subset was split evenly. Profiling relied on immunoSEQ multiplex PCR, and the TCRdb table lists in-frame clones only, not all of them. The sample has about 2.4 million clones, roughly nine tenths seen once. There are a few counts of this clone.

This TCR was recovered from a man aged 18 to 29 in good health. The specimen sequenced was naive CD4+ T cells sorted from blood. Subset specified: CD45RA+ positively selected. The V gene is TRBV6-5, the J gene TRBJ2-2; the D call may be TRBD1 or TRBD2 (5 bases each). The CDR3 nucleotides are TGTGCCAGCAGATCCGGGACGGTGAACACCGGGGAGCTGTTTTTT. Its protein product is CASRSGTVNTGELFF.